These 10 T cell receptor beta chains share one sample of origin, sequenced in a study of memory CD4+ T cells and cytomegalovirus serostatus. The sort gate was single viable CD3+CD4+CD8-CD45RO+ cells for memory CD4+ T cells. Method: immunoSEQ multiplex PCR; TCRdb's copy keeps in-frame clones and lacks some. The data show tens of thousands of clones, with approximately 71% seen just once and 0.9% to 1.1% held by the top ten. The sample was memory CD4+ T cells from blood. The receptor set was obtained from an adult in good health and CMV-seronegative.

The chain links TRBV6-1 to TRBJ2-2; D is unresolved. Germline values: CDR1 MNHNS, CDR2 SASEGT. Deletions cut 6 bases from V and 1 base from J, with 9 bases between. The CDR3 is made up of 14 amino acids. The CDR3 DNA sequence: TGTGCCAGCAGCCGGAACCTGAACACCGGGGAGCTGTTTTTT. This gives the protein CASSRNLNTGELFF.

V usage is TRBV11-2 and J usage is TRBJ2-1; TRBD2 might be the D (5 bases). Germline V gene lookup returns CDR1 SGHAT and CDR2 FQNNGV. Trimming took off 5 bases at V and 9 bases at J, with 14 bases between the two ends. The CDR3 is 13 residues long. CDR3 bases: TGTGCCAGCAGCCCAGGTGAGGGTCGTGAGCAGTTCTTC. Translation: CASSPGEGREQFF.

This clone was picked up a small number of times. The chain has TRBV10-3 and TRBJ1-2; 7 bases map to TRBD1. The germline V gene has CDR1 ENHRY and CDR2 SYGVKD. The CDR3 is 13 amino acids. Trimming removed 6 bases from V and 8 bases from J; junction bases left unmatched: 9. The CDR3 here is CAISLDRVEGYTF. CDR3 DNA sequence: TGTGCCATCAGCCTCGACAGGGTTGAGGGCTACACCTTC.

The chain couples TRBV6-1 to TRBJ2-7, with 9 bases lining up with TRBD1. The CDR3 consists of 16 residues. Trimming at V came to 1 base and at J to 3 bases, leaving 7 bases not matched to a gene. The germline V gene encodes CDR1 MNHNS and CDR2 SASEGT. CDR3 region: CASSEVPGQGVYEQYF. The CDR3 nucleotides read TGTGCCAGCAGTGAAGTCCCGGGACAGGGAGTCTACGAGCAGTACTTC.

The V and J genes are TRBV5-6 and TRBJ2-4, with D unclear. CDR3 length: 19 residues. Germline V gene data show CDR1 as SGHDT and CDR2 as YYEEEE. V dropped 1 base and J dropped 0 bases, with 20 bases sitting between them. The CDR3 DNA reads TGTGCCAGCAGCTTGACCGTTTCTCCCAGGCCCTCAGCCAAAAACATTCAGTACTTC. It specifies CASSLTVSPRPSAKNIQYF.

This clone was recorded once. The chain couples TRBV7-8 to TRBJ1-5, with D unresolved. Germline V gene lookup returns CDR1 SGHVS and CDR2 FQNEAQ. The CDR3 length is 13 residues. Trimming cost V 4 bases and J 7 bases, with 11 bases left between them. CDR3 in DNA: TGTGCCAGCAGCTCGACAAACGCCCAGCCCCAGCATTTT. This sequence encodes CASSSTNAQPQHF.

Only one count was recorded for this clone. This chain links TRBV28 with TRBJ1-6; weak D call: TRBD1 (6 bases). Germline values: CDR1 MDHEN, CDR2 SYDVKM. This CDR3 has 15 residues. V shed 5 bases and J shed 5 bases, with 13 bases lying between them. The CDR3 is CASSTGTTNNSPLHF. The CDR3 nucleotides are TGTGCCAGCAGTACCGGGACAACTAATAATTCACCCCTCCACTTT.

V and J are TRBV11-3 and TRBJ2-3; D may be TRBD2 (6 bases). The CDR3 spans 13 residues. The V gene lost 5 bases and the J gene lost 4 bases, with 10 bases spanning the gap. Germline lookup yields CDR1 SGHNT and CDR2 YENEEA. CDR3 protein: CASSPGLPDTQYF. CDR3 sequence (DNA): TGTGCCAGCAGCCCGGGACTCCCAGATACGCAGTATTTT.

The V call is TRBV10-2, the J call TRBJ2-7, with 9 nucleotides matching TRBD2. Unmatched junction bases numbered 3, after V lost 5 bases and J lost 1 base. Germline CDR1 reads WSHSY; CDR2 reads SAAADI. The CDR3 runs to 14 residues. CDR3 in amino acids: CASSPAGGSYEQYF. The CDR3 nucleotides read TGCGCCAGCAGTCCTGCGGGAGGGTCCTACGAGCAGTACTTC.

CDR3 in amino acids: CAISELSMNTEAFF. CDR3 sequence (DNA): TGTGCCATCAGTGAGTTGAGCATGAACACTGAAGCTTTCTTT. The rearrangement uses TRBV10-3 and TRBJ1-1; D is undetermined. The germline V gene encodes CDR1 ENHRY and CDR2 SYGVKD. The CDR3 is 14 amino acids. Between the trimmed V and J ends, which lost 1 base and 0 bases, there was a span of 6 bases.